A selection of T cell receptor beta chains follows, all from one sample in a study of monozygotic twins with inflammatory bowel disease. Following a re-call of the 5' RACE reads, TCRdb has one entry per CDR3 protein and lacks DNA. The clone table shows approximately 400,000 distinct CDR3 sequences, with the ten largest holding 2.4%. Sequencing input: blood. The receptors shown here come from a human donor with ulcerative colitis or Crohn's disease, or a healthy co-twin of an affected twin (not recorded which). The CDR3 runs from the conserved cysteine through the conserved F or W.

V gene	CDR3 length	J gene	CDR3 protein
TRBV19	16	TRBJ1-6	CASSRGQGAYNSPLHF
TRBV5-1	19	TRBJ2-1	CASSLTGESGLSKYNEQFF
TRBV4-3	15	TRBJ2-7	CASSQERGISYEQYF
TRBV12-3/TRBV12-4	16	TRBJ1-1	CASTPRHGPMNTEAFF
TRBV12-3/TRBV12-4	11	TRBJ1-2	CASRSRGEGFF
TRBV19	12	TRBJ2-7	CASRGGPYEQYF
TRBV7-2	14	TRBJ2-7	CASSLGQGRREQYF
TRBV29-1	17	TRBJ2-5	CSVEAGLPRAYQETQYF
TRBV4-3	14	TRBJ1-1	CASSQSDRVTEAFF
TRBV28	16	TRBJ1-1	CASRLTGQAQVTEAFF
TRBV20-1	13	TRBJ1-2	CTSGGVTNYGYTF
TRBV25-1	14	TRBJ2-5	CASSEYRREETQYF
TRBV20-1	12	TRBJ1-5	CSAKGVNQPQHF
TRBV5-1	18	TRBJ2-2	CASSLLHRDNPNTGELFF
TRBV7-3	15	TRBJ2-1	CASSLMVGISNEQFF
TRBV4-3	11	TRBJ2-4	CASSQGNQQYF
TRBV7-9	12	TRBJ2-1	CASSLGSYEQFF
TRBV5-1	14	TRBJ1-1	CASSLAGGDTEAFF
TRBV4-2	16	TRBJ1-3	CASSQDTEGSGNTIYF
TRBV7-2	15	TRBJ2-3	CASSWDLAGADTQYF
TRBV18	13	TRBJ1-1	CASSKLQNTEAFF
TRBV15	13	TRBJ1-1	CATSRWVGTEAFF
TRBV7-8	14	TRBJ2-7	CASSSRRYSYEQYF
TRBV30	15	TRBJ1-4	CAWSVLGGINEKLFF
TRBV11-2	15	TRBJ2-7	CASSLDVRQDYEQYF
TRBV7-2	13	TRBJ1-1	CASSSDRGDEAFF
TRBV28	17	TRBJ2-2	CASSFGASGRGTGELFF
TRBV14	14	TRBJ2-1	CASSQTSFRNEQFF
TRBV21-1	15	TRBJ1-5	CASSKRTGGTRPQHF
TRBV9	16	TRBJ2-7	CASSASGTGSVYEQYF
TRBV12-3/TRBV12-4	12	TRBJ1-1	CATSRHSPEAFF
TRBV18	15	TRBJ1-4	CASSLRQGANEKLFF
TRBV5-4	15	TRBJ2-3	CASSLGPGGADTQYF
TRBV4-1	17	TRBJ2-7	CASRLRNAGTGAYEQYF
TRBV28	15	TRBJ1-5	CASSLLDGLHQPQHF
TRBV5-1	14	TRBJ2-7	CASSSMRGGYEQYF
TRBV4-3	17	TRBJ2-7	CASSQASGRALPYEQYF
TRBV28	15	TRBJ2-7	CASSLTAVGSYEQYF
TRBV4-2	15	TRBJ2-2	CASSPWTGNTGELFF